This T cell receptor (beta chain) was sequenced in a study of vaccination effects on CD4 cells after COVID-19. Study in general: Participants were given two doses of BNT162b2 or mRNA-1273 vaccine. Broader study findings: Among infection- and vaccine-induced clones, marked clonal contraction occurred late after vaccination.

Some clones are missing from TCRdb's copy, which holds only in-frame ones; the method was immunoSEQ multiplex PCR. The sample consists of tens of thousands of clones, roughly 72% of them appearing once. Notes on this clone: Its antigen is still unknown.

Pools of viral peptides were used by the ViraFEST assay to expand antigen-specific CD4+ T cells ahead of sequencing. CD4+ T cells were isolated after around ten days of culture. The study found no prior SARS-CoV-2 infection in the vaccine recipients, who tested negative for nucleocapsid antibodies. Every well housed around 2.1 million PBMC, which grew in culture alongside around 9.9 IU/ml IL-2 and about 10 ug/ml peptides. The authors replaced half the medium with IL-2 medium on days 3 and 7. Germline V lookup: CDR1 KGHSH, CDR2 LQKENI. This CDR3 comprises 14 residues. The junction had 1 base not matched to a gene; V was cut back by 0 bases and J by 6 bases.

This TCR was sampled from a human donor who received a COVID-19 vaccine. The chain recombines TRBV18 with TRBJ2-1; 8 bases map to TRBD2. Sequencing was performed on CD4+ T cells from PBMCs cultured with HCoV-OC43 spike peptides, taken before COVID-19 vaccination. The sample's subset: HCoV-OC43 spike overlapping peptide pool stimulation. The CDR3 reads CASSPPGLVNEQFF. DNA of the CDR3: TGTGCCAGCTCACCACCGGGACTAGTCAATGAGCAGTTCTTC.